What follows are 32 T cell receptor beta chains derived from one specimen sequenced in a study of blood T cell repertoires in COVID-19. Clones were sequenced by immunoSEQ multiplex PCR, and TCRdb holds only the in-frame ones, with some missing. The sample has around 50,000 clones, about four fifths seen once. Sequencing was done on a sample of peripheral blood. These receptors were obtained from a woman of 80 years or more with acute or convalescent COVID-19.

The V call is TRBV28, the J call TRBJ2-1, with a tentative D call TRBD1 (5 bases). Germline V gives CDR1 MDHEN, CDR2 SYDVKM. V lost 4 bases and J lost 7, with 11 bases in between. The CDR3 extends over 13 amino acids. CDR3 DNA: TGTGCCAGCAGTTACGGACATAAGAATGAGCAGTTCTTC. Translation gives CASSYGHKNEQFF.

The chain has TRBV7-9 and TRBJ2-5, with D hard to call. The CDR3 is made up of 12 amino acids. With 3 bases removed from V and 5 bases from J, the gap between germline ends came to 7 bases. Germline CDR1 SEHNR, CDR2 FQNEAQ (reference sequence). The CDR3 DNA follows: TGTGCCAGCAGCTTCTCGGAGGAGACCCAGTACTTC. It encodes CASSFSEETQYF.

The chain joins TRBV15 to TRBJ2-3, with TRBD1 matching 8 bases. This CDR3 spans 19 amino acids. CDR1 and CDR2 from the germline V gene are LNHNV and YYDKDF (reference sequence). Trimming removed 0 bases from V and 2 bases from J; junction bases left unmatched: 13. The CDR3 DNA reads as TGTGCCACCAGCAGAGATATGTATGGAGACAGGGGACTCACAGATACGCAGTATTTT. It specifies CATSRDMYGDRGLTDTQYF.

The V gene is TRBV11-2, the J gene TRBJ1-2; D perhaps matches TRBD1 (6 bases). This CDR3 is built from 11 residues. Per the germline V gene, CDR1 is SGHAT and CDR2 is FQNNGV. Deletions cut 8 bases from V and 6 bases from J, with 10 bases between. CDR3 loop: CASPGGHGYTF. The CDR3, as DNA: TGTGCCAGCCCGGGGGGCCATGGCTACACCTTC.

The rearrangement links TRBV7-8 to TRBJ2-3, with D perhaps TRBD2 (6 bases). Germline V lookup: CDR1 SGHVS, CDR2 FQNEAQ. The CDR3 sequence is 18 residues long. The ends were cut back, 3 bases at V and 3 bases at J, with 22 bases in the middle. The CDR3 protein is CASSLGQLAVVWTDTQYF. In DNA form, the CDR3 reads TGTGCCAGCAGCTTGGGGCAACTAGCTGTAGTCTGGACAGATACGCAGTATTTT.

This clone has just one count. The chain employs TRBV18 and TRBJ2-7, with D unclear. Germline V lookup: CDR1 KGHSH, CDR2 LQKENI. CDR3 length: 13 residues. V was shortened by 0 bases and J by 9 bases, with 12 bases between the two germline ends. Here the CDR3 reads CASSPPGRMGQYF. The CDR3 DNA reads as TGTGCCAGCTCACCACCGGGCCGGATGGGGCAGTACTTC.

This chain joins TRBV5-5 and TRBJ2-7, with D possibly being TRBD1 (6 bases). The CDR3 covers 15 residues. Germline CDR1 reads SGHKS; CDR2 reads YYEKEE (reference sequence). Trimming took 4 bases from V and 2 from J, leaving 16 bases between them. The DNA of the CDR3 is TGTGCCAGCAGCCGCGGATTAGGACAGCCCTACGAGCAGTACTTC. It translates to CASSRGLGQPYEQYF.

The gene calls are TRBV3-1 (or the pseudogene TRBV3-2) and TRBJ2-1, with D possibly TRBD1 on 6 matching bases. Trimming cost V 4 bases and J 10 bases, with 17 bases left between them. Germline assignment: CDR1 LGHDT and CDR2 YNNKEL (reference sequence). The CDR3 sequence is 14 residues long. CDR3 sequence: CASSPNTPTGEQFF. The CDR3 DNA follows: TGTGCCAGCAGCCCAAACACTCCGACAGGCGAGCAGTTCTTC.

This clone has more than one count but fewer than ten. This chain joins TRBV29-1 and TRBJ1-4; no definite D call. Germline V gives CDR1 SQVTM, CDR2 ANQGSEA. This CDR3 contains 13 residues. V was shortened by 5 bases and J by 7 bases, with 14 bases between the two germline ends. The CDR3 bases are TGCAGCGTTTCTCCGGGAGGAGGTGAAAAACTGTTTTTT. Its translation is CSVSPGGGEKLFF. The full variable domain, in which reference TRBV29-1 and TRBJ1-4 provide the parts outside the CDR3, is SAVISQKPSRDICQRGTSLTIQCQVDSQVTMMFWYRQQPGQSLTLIATANQGSEATYESGFVIDKFPISRPNLTFSTLTVSNMSPEDSSIYLCSVSPGGGEKLFFGSGTQLSVL.

V usage is TRBV18 and J usage is TRBJ2-7; 8 bases match TRBD1. This CDR3 comprises 14 residues. Per germline, CDR1 KGHSH and CDR2 LQKENI. With V trimmed by 3 bases and J by 5 bases, 6 bases remained unmatched. The CDR3 region is CASSPDLTGDEQYF. The CDR3 nucleotides read TGTGCCAGCTCACCGGACTTGACAGGGGACGAGCAGTACTTC.

This clone was detected once. V gene TRBV2 combines with J gene TRBJ1-3, with 10 bases matching TRBD1. The J segment lost 5 bases and the V segment lost 6 bases, leaving 4 bases of the junction unmatched. The CDR3 runs to 14 residues. Germline V CDR1 and CDR2: SNHLY, FYNNEI. The CDR3 coding sequence is TGTGCCAGCAGCGCAGACAGGGGGCGAAACACCATATATTTT. It is translated as CASSADRGRNTIYF.

This clone was observed a few times. The chain combines TRBV5-1 with TRBJ1-1; D remains unclear. The CDR3 contains 17 residues. Trimming cost V 2 bases and J 0 bases, with 17 bases left between them. From germline, CDR1 is SGHRS and CDR2 YFSETQ. The DNA for the CDR3 is TGCGCCAGCAGCTTAGAGTTGGGAGGAATCATGAACACTGAAGCTTTCTTT. This translates into CASSLELGGIMNTEAFF.

The chain uses TRBV28 and TRBJ1-5, with TRBD1 as a possible D gene (6 bases). From germline, CDR1 is MDHEN and CDR2 SYDVKM. CDR3 size: 15 residues. Trimming took 6 bases from V and 1 from J, leaving 13 bases between them. CDR3 residues: CASSPLGASNQPQHF. CDR3 nucleotides: TGTGCCAGCAGCCCCTTGGGGGCGAGCAATCAGCCCCAGCATTTT.

This clone was counted a few times. The rearrangement links TRBV3-1 (or the pseudogene TRBV3-2) to TRBJ2-7, with D possibly TRBD1 on 5 matching bases. The V gene lost 0 bases and the J gene lost 3 bases, with 9 bases spanning the gap. Germline V lookup: CDR1 LGHDT, CDR2 YNNKEL (reference sequence). The CDR3 length is 14 residues. CDR3 in amino acids: CASSQDLGDYEQYF. The DNA of the CDR3 is TGTGCCAGCAGCCAAGATCTAGGGGACTACGAGCAGTACTTC.

The chain joins TRBV19 to TRBJ2-7; the D gene is possibly TRBD2 (5 bases). V gave up 5 bases and J gave up 3 bases, with 20 bases separating them. CDR1 is LNHDA, CDR2 SQIVND, per germline (reference sequence). The CDR3 consists of 16 residues. CDR3 nucleotide sequence: TGTGCCAGTAGTCCGAGCCGGGGTGTTTCGGGCTACGAGCAGTACTTC. As protein: CASSPSRGVSGYEQYF. Full variable domain (outside the CDR3, taken from reference TRBV19 and TRBJ2-7): DGGITQSPKYLFRKEGQNVTLSCEQNLNHDAMYWYRQDPGQGLRLIYYSQIVNDFQKGDIAEGYSVSREKKESFPLTVTSAQKNPTAFYLCASSPSRGVSGYEQYFGPGTRLTVT.

This chain links TRBV18 with TRBJ1-2; D ambiguous. Trimming removed 2 bases at V and 1 base at J, with 11 bases between. The germline V gene encodes CDR1 KGHSH and CDR2 LQKENI. CDR3 length: 15 residues. The CDR3 DNA reads TGTGCCAGCTCACCAAGAGACAATATTAACTATGGCTACACCTTC. As protein: CASSPRDNINYGYTF.

The CDR3 loop is CASSQDLTSGILPGEQYF. CDR3 DNA: TGTGCCAGCAGCCAAGATCTTACTAGCGGGATTCTCCCAGGAGAGCAGTACTTC. The chain has TRBV3-1 (or the pseudogene TRBV3-2) and TRBJ2-7; 10 nucleotides agree with TRBD2. Germline lookup yields CDR1 LGHDT and CDR2 YNNKEL (reference sequence). Trimming cost V 0 bases and J 7 bases; bases outside gene matches: 15. The CDR3 contains 18 residues.

This chain links TRBV30 with TRBJ1-2; 7 bases are a match to TRBD1. This CDR3 has 15 amino acids. After removal of 0 bases from V and 0 bases from J, the junction contained 4 bases not matched to a gene. Germline CDR1 and CDR2: GTSNPN and SVGIG (reference sequence). Here the CDR3 reads CAWSVGGGPNYGYTF. In DNA form, the CDR3 reads TGTGCCTGGAGTGTCGGAGGGGGCCCTAACTATGGCTACACCTTC.

V and J are TRBV28 and TRBJ1-5; 8 bases match TRBD1. This CDR3 is 15 amino acids long. The junction had 9 bases not matched to a gene; V was cut back by 5 bases and J by 6 bases. The germline V gene has CDR1 MDHEN and CDR2 SYDVKM. In DNA, the CDR3 is TGTGCCAGCAGTCCCCGGACAGGGATGATTCAGCCCCAGCATTTT. It codes for CASSPRTGMIQPQHF. Filled out from reference TRBV28 and TRBJ1-5, the complete variable domain reads DVKVTQSSRYLVKRTGEKVFLECVQDMDHENMFWYRQDPGLGLRLIYFSYDVKMKEKGDIPEGYSVSREKKERFSLILESASTNQTSMYLCASSPRTGMIQPQHFGDGTRLSIL.

This chain uses TRBV6-5 with TRBJ1-6; possibly TRBD1 for D (5 bases). The CDR3 length is 13 residues. V was shortened by 4 bases and J by 7 bases, with 8 bases between the two germline ends. Germline values: CDR1 MNHEY, CDR2 SVGAGI. CDR3 coding DNA: TGTGCCAGCAGTTCTGACAGCAATTCACCCCTCCACTTT. Protein: CASSSDSNSPLHF.

The rearrangement joins TRBV19 to TRBJ2-3, with no clear D. Trimming took off 0 bases at V and 0 bases at J, with 10 bases between the two ends. The germline V gene has CDR1 LNHDA and CDR2 SQIVND (reference sequence). This CDR3 has 16 amino acids. The CDR3 protein is CASSIDPRLSTDTQYF. DNA for the CDR3: TGTGCCAGTAGTATAGACCCCAGGCTAAGCACAGATACGCAGTATTTT. Full variable domain (rest looked up from reference TRBV19 and TRBJ2-3): DGGITQSPKYLFRKEGQNVTLSCEQNLNHDAMYWYRQDPGQGLRLIYYSQIVNDFQKGDIAEGYSVSREKKESFPLTVTSAQKNPTAFYLCASSIDPRLSTDTQYFGPGTRLTVL.

This chain links TRBV4-1 with TRBJ1-1; weak D call: TRBD1 (6 bases). Between the trimmed V and J ends, which lost 0 bases and 5 bases, there was a span of 13 bases. CDR1 and CDR2 (germline): MGHRA, YSYEKL. The CDR3 covers 15 residues. Here the CDR3 DNA reads TGCGCCAGCAGCCAAGAATGGGGGGGGGCAACTGAAGCTTTCTTT. Translated, it gives CASSQEWGGATEAFF.

This chain uses TRBV15 with TRBJ2-3, with 12 positions matching TRBD2. Per the germline V gene, CDR1 is LNHNV and CDR2 is YYDKDF (reference sequence). The CDR3 length is 16 residues. V trimming: 2 bases; J trimming: 7 bases; junction bases outside the gene matches: 7. CDR3 loop: CATSRSRTSGEYTQYF. The CDR3 DNA sequence: TGTGCCACCAGCAGATCCCGGACTAGCGGGGAGTATACGCAGTATTTT.

The V and J genes are TRBV30 and TRBJ2-7; D possibly corresponds to TRBD1 (5 bases). V dropped 3 bases and J dropped 4 bases, with 7 bases sitting between them. The CDR3 is made up of 11 amino acids. Germline loops: CDR1 GTSNPN, CDR2 SVGIG (reference sequence). Written as DNA, the CDR3 is TGTGCCTGGAGACAGGAGTACGAGCAGTACTTC. Its translation is CAWRQEYEQYF.

The chain links TRBV27 to TRBJ2-7; TRBD1 matches at 9 bases. The junction had 9 bases not matched to a gene; V was cut back by 5 bases and J by 4 bases. The germline CDR1 and CDR2 sequences are MNHEY and SMNVEV (reference sequence). This CDR3 is built from 15 residues. The CDR3 sequence is CASSKTGGEDYEQYF. CDR3 nucleotide sequence: TGTGCCAGCAGTAAAACAGGGGGCGAGGATTACGAGCAGTACTTC.

The CDR3 DNA follows: TGCGCCAGCAGTCGACTAGCGGGGACACAAGAGACCCAGTACTTC. Its protein product is CASSRLAGTQETQYF. The chain combines TRBV4-1 with TRBJ2-5, with 11 bases lining up with TRBD2. Germline V gene sequence: CDR1 MGHRA, CDR2 YSYEKL. The V and J ends lost 6 bases and 2 bases, in that order; junction bases with no gene match: 5. The CDR3 extends over 15 amino acids.

The chain uses TRBV6-5 and TRBJ1-5, with 7 bases identical to TRBD1. With V trimmed by 2 bases and J by 7 bases, 5 bases remained unmatched. The CDR3 spans 14 residues. Germline V gives CDR1 MNHEY, CDR2 SVGAGI. In nucleotides, the CDR3 is TGTGCCAGCAGTTACCGGGAGGGGGCGCAGCCCCAGCATTTT. This codes for CASSYREGAQPQHF.

This clone was recorded a few times. The chain joins TRBV2 to TRBJ1-5, with 8 bases matching TRBD1. The CDR3 runs 16 residues. V trimming: 4 bases; J trimming: 4 bases; junction bases outside the gene matches: 9. Germline CDR1 reads SNHLY; CDR2 reads FYNNEI. CDR3 region: CASSGQGTLNNQPQHF. The DNA for the CDR3 is TGTGCCAGCAGTGGACAGGGGACGCTAAATAATCAGCCCCAGCATTTT.

J is TRBJ2-7 and V is TRBV4-1; possibly TRBD1 for D (6 bases). With 0 bases removed from V and 5 bases from J, the gap between germline ends came to 17 bases. This CDR3 comprises 16 residues. From germline, CDR1 is MGHRA and CDR2 YSYEKL. The CDR3 reads CASSQDGDIGYNEQYF. In DNA form, the CDR3 reads TGCGCCAGCAGCCAAGATGGGGACATAGGGTATAACGAGCAGTACTTC.

The J gene is TRBJ2-5, the V gene TRBV28, with D possibly TRBD2 on 6 matching bases. The CDR3 has 17 residues. Germline CDR1 and CDR2: MDHEN and SYDVKM. V lost 2 bases and J 10 bases, leaving 26 bases between the germline ends. DNA for the CDR3: TGTGCCAGCAGTTTACTGTCAGCGGACTATAAATCCCGGGGCCAGTACTTC. Translation gives CASSLLSADYKSRGQYF.

The genes are TRBV10-2 and TRBJ1-5, with D hard to call. Looked up from germline, CDR1 is WSHSY and CDR2 is SAAADI. V lost 5 bases and J lost 4, with 6 bases in between. This CDR3 is 12 amino acids long. CDR3 coding DNA: TGCGCCAGCAGTCCAGAAAATCAGCCCCAGCATTTT. It specifies CASSPENQPQHF.

The chain recombines TRBV7-2 with TRBJ2-7, with D possibly being TRBD2 (6 bases). Germline CDR1 is SGHTA and CDR2 is FQGNSA. There are 13 residues in the CDR3. V was trimmed by 3 bases and J by 3 bases, leaving 9 bases between them. The CDR3 here is CASSFERVYEQYF. CDR3 nucleotide sequence: TGTGCCAGCAGCTTCGAGCGGGTCTACGAGCAGTACTTC.